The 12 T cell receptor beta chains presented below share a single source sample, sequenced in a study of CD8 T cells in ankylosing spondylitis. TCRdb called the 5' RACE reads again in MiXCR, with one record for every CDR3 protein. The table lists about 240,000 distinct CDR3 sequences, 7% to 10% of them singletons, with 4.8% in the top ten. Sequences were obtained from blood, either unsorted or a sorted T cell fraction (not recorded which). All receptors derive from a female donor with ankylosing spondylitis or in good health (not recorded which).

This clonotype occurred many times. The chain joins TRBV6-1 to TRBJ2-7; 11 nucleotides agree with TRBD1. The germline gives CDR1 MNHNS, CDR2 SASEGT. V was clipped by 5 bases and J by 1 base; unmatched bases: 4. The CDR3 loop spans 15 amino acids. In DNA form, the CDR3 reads TGTGCCAGCAGTCGCGGGACAGGGGGGTCCTACGAGCAGTACTTC. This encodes CASSRGTGGSYEQYF.

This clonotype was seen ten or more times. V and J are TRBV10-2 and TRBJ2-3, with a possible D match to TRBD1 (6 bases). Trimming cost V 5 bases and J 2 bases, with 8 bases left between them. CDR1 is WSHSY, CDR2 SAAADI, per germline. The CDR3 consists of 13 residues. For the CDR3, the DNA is TGCGCCAGCAGTCGACAGGCCACAGATACGCAGTATTTT. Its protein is CASSRQATDTQYF.

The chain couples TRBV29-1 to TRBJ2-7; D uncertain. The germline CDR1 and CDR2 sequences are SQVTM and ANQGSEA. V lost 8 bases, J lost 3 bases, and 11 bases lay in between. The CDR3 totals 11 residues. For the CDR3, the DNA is TGCAGCTCCCGTCAAGGCTACGAGCAGTACTTC. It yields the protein CSSRQGYEQYF.

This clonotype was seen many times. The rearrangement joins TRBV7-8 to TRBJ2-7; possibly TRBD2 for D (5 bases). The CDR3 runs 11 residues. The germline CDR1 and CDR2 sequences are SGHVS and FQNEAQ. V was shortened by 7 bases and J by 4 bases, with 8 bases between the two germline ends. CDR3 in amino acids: CASKGDYEQYF. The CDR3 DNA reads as TGTGCCAGCAAGGGAGATTACGAGCAGTACTTC.

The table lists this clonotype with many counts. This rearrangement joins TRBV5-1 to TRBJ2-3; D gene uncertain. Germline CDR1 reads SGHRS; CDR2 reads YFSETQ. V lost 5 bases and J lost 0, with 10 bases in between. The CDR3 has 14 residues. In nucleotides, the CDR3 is TGCGCCAGCAGGGCGGAACCTAGCACAGATACGCAGTATTTT. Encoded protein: CASRAEPSTDTQYF.

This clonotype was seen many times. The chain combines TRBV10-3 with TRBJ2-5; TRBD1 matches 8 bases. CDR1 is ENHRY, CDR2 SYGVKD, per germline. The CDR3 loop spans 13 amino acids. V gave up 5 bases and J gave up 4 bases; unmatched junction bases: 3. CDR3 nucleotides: TGTGCCATCAGTATGGACAGGGTAGAGACCCAGTACTTC. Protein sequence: CAISMDRVETQYF.

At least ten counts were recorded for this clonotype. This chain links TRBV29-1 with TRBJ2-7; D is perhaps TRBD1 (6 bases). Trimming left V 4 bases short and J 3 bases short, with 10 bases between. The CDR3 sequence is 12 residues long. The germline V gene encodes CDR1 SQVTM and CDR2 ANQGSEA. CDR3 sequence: CSVGDIFYEQYF. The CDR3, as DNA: TGCAGCGTTGGGGACATCTTCTACGAGCAGTACTTC.

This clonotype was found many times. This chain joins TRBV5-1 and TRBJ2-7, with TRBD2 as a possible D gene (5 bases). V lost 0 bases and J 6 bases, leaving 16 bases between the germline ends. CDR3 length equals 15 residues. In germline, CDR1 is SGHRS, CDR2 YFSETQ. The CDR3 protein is CASSLDAGGAAEQYF. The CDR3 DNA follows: TGCGCCAGCAGCTTGGACGCGGGCGGAGCCGCCGAGCAGTACTTC.

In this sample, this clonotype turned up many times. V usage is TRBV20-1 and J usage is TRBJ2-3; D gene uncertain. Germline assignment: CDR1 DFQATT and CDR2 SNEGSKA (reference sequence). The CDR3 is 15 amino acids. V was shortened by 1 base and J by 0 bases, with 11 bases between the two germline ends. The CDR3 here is CSARGRFPSTDTQYF. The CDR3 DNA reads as TGCAGTGCTAGAGGACGGTTCCCTAGCACAGATACGCAGTATTTT.

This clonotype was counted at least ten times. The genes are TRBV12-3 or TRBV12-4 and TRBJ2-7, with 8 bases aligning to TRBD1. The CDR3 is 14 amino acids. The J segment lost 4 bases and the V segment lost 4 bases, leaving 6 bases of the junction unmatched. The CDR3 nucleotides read TGTGCCAGCAGTTCCTCGACAGGGGCTTACGAGCAGTACTTC. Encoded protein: CASSSSTGAYEQYF.

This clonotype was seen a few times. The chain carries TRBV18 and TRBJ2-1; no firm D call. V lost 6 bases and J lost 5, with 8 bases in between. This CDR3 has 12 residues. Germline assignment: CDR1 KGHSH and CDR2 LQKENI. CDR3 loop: CASSQQHNEQFF. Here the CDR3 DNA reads TGTGCCAGCTCTCAACAACACAATGAGCAGTTCTTC.

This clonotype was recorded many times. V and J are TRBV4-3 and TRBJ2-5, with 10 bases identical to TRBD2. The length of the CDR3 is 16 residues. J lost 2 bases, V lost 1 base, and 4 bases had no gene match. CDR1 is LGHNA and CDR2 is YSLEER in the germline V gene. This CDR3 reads CASSQVAGGLQETQYF. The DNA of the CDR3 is TGCGCCAGCAGCCAAGTAGCGGGAGGCTTACAAGAGACCCAGTACTTC.